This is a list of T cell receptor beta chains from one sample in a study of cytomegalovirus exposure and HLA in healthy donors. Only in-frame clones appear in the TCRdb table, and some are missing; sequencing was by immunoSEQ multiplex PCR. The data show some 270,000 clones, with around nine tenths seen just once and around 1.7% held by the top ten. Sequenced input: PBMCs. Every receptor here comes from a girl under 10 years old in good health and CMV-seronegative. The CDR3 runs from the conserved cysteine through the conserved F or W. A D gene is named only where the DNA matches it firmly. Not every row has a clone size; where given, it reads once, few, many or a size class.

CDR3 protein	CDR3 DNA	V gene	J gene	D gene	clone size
CASSEGQAIYGYTF	TGTGCCAGCAGCGAAGGACAGGCCATCTATGGCTACACCTTC	TRBV5-6	TRBJ1-2	TRBD1	-
CASSFSGKSYEQYF	TGTGCCAGCAGTTTTAGCGGCAAATCCTACGAGCAGTACTTC	TRBV27	TRBJ2-7	-	-
CASSVGAGKNNSPLHF	TGTGCCAGCAGCGTAGGGGCAGGTAAAAATAATTCACCCCTCCACTTT	TRBV9	TRBJ1-6	-	-
CATSRVRGNNSPLHF	TGTGCCACCAGCAGAGTAAGAGGAAATAATTCACCCCTCCACTTT	TRBV15	TRBJ1-6	-	once
CASSNLPGQGLPIQYEQYF	TGTGCCAGCAGCAACCTACCGGGACAGGGTCTCCCAATACAATACGAGCAGTACTTC	TRBV21-1	TRBJ2-7	-	-
CAITATSGRNEQFF	TGTGCCATCACCGCGACTAGCGGGAGAAATGAGCAGTTCTTC	TRBV10-3	TRBJ2-1	TRBD2	-
CAWSHPGLAGDTQYF	TGTGCCTGGAGCCATCCGGGACTAGCGGGGGATACGCAGTATTTT	TRBV30	TRBJ2-3	TRBD2	-
CASRDRVTEAFF	TGTGCCAGCAGGGACAGGGTCACTGAAGCTTTCTTT	TRBV2	TRBJ1-1	TRBD1	-
CASSYGGSTGELFF	TGTGCCAGCAGCTACGGGGGTAGTACCGGGGAGCTGTTTTTT	TRBV5-4	TRBJ2-2	-	-
CASSSQGANNEQFF	TGTGCCAGCAGCTCACAGGGGGCTAACAATGAGCAGTTCTTC	TRBV11-2	TRBJ2-1	TRBD1	-
CASSLGGAGTDTQYF	TGCGCCAGCAGCTTGGGCGGGGCGGGCACAGATACGCAGTATTTT	TRBV5-1	TRBJ2-3	-	-
CASSPGLAGADTQYF	TGCGCCAGCAGCCCGGGACTAGCGGGAGCAGATACGCAGTATTTT	TRBV5-1	TRBJ2-3	TRBD2	-
CASSVGTGDLKGTEAFF	TGTGCCAGCAGCGTAGGGACAGGGGACCTAAAGGGGACTGAAGCTTTCTTT	TRBV9	TRBJ1-1	TRBD1	-
CASTWRGQGPRGAVF	TGTGCCAGCACCTGGCGGGGACAGGGACCCCGGGGAGCTGTTTTT	TRBV5-6	TRBJ2-2	TRBD1	-
CSVEAAGAYGYTF	TGCAGCGTTGAAGCGGCAGGGGCCTATGGCTACACCTTC	TRBV29-1	TRBJ1-2	-	once
CAISPDRSNGYTF	TGTGCCATCAGTCCAGACAGAAGTAATGGCTACACCTTC	TRBV10-3	TRBJ1-2	-	-
CASSSGQDYGYTF	TGTGCCAGCAGCTCTGGACAGGACTATGGCTACACCTTC	TRBV5-4	TRBJ1-2	TRBD1	-
CASRGQGNSEQYF	TGTGCCAGTAGGGGACAGGGTAATAGTGAGCAGTACTTC	TRBV18	TRBJ2-7	TRBD1	-
CASREAIYNEQFF	TGTGCCAGCCGGGAGGCCATCTACAATGAGCAGTTCTTC	TRBV7-8	TRBJ2-1	TRBD2	-
CATSRGGGSYEQYF	TGTGCCACCAGCAGAGGTGGCGGCTCCTACGAGCAGTACTTC	TRBV15	TRBJ2-7	-	once
CASSWQVNQPQHF	TGTGCCAGCAGTTGGCAGGTAAATCAGCCCCAGCATTTT	TRBV27	TRBJ1-5	-	once
CASSLKPQDTQYF	TGTGCCAGCAGCTTAAAGCCCCAAGATACGCAGTATTTT	TRBV7-3	TRBJ2-3	-	-
CAISEYRTSGYNEQFF	TGTGCCATCAGTGAGTACCGGACTAGCGGCTACAATGAGCAGTTCTTC	TRBV10-3	TRBJ2-1	TRBD2	-
CASSRSGGNQPQHF	TGTGCCAGTAGTAGATCAGGGGGCAATCAGCCCCAGCATTTT	TRBV19	TRBJ1-5	-	-
CASRGDRTGQLFF	TGTGCCAGCAGGGGGGACAGGACCGGTCAACTGTTTTTT	TRBV2	TRBJ1-4	TRBD1	-
CATSRDAGVATDTQYF	TGTGCCACCAGCAGAGATGCGGGAGTGGCCACAGATACGCAGTATTTT	TRBV15	TRBJ2-3	TRBD2	-
CASSFVGERIYNEQFF	TGTGCCAGCAGTTTCGTGGGAGAGAGGATTTACAATGAGCAGTTCTTC	TRBV27	TRBJ2-1	-	-
CASKGGALLLDTQYF	TGTGCCAGCAAGGGTGGGGCCCTACTGTTGGATACGCAGTATTTT	TRBV6-5	TRBJ2-3	-	-
CASSLADRDEQYF	TGTGCCAGCAGCTTGGCCGACAGGGACGAGCAGTACTTC	TRBV5-6	TRBJ2-7	TRBD1	once